Sequencing of this T cell receptor beta chain was carried out in a study of cytomegalovirus exposure and HLA in healthy donors. This CDR3 has 15 residues. CDR1 and CDR2 from the germline V gene are MNHEY and SMNVEV (reference sequence). V lost 3 bases to trimming and J lost 1 base; unmatched junction nucleotides: 1. Researchers ran the PCR with 60 Vbeta and 13 Jbeta primers. Here immunoSEQ multiplex PCR was the method, and the copy in TCRdb shows in-frame clones only, minus some. The sample yields about 230,000 clones, approximately 90% seen once. The specimen was PBMCs. The source is a woman between 18 and 29 years old in good health and CMV-seronegative. The chain joins TRBV27 to TRBJ2-3; 10 nucleotides agree with TRBD2. The chain's CDR3 is CASSFSGRGTDTQYF. The CDR3 DNA is TGTGCCAGCAGTTTCAGCGGGAGGGGCACAGATACGCAGTATTTT.